Below, 26 T cell receptor beta chains from the same sample are listed, as sequenced in a study of cytomegalovirus exposure and HLA in healthy donors. Assay used: immunoSEQ multiplex PCR; TCRdb lists only in-frame clones, some missing. The sample shows about 150,000 clones, roughly 90% of them seen only once. Sequenced input: PBMCs. Source of these receptors: a man aged 18 to 30 in good health and CMV-seropositive.

CDR3 sequence: CASSLNPGIYGYTF. CDR3 bases: TGTGCCAGCAGCTTAAATCCAGGAATCTATGGCTACACCTTC. This rearrangement joins TRBV7-2 to TRBJ1-2; no definite D call. From germline, CDR1 is SGHTA and CDR2 FQGNSA. This CDR3 region has 14 residues. Trimming removed 2 bases at V and 4 bases at J, with 11 bases between.

The chain links TRBV6-6 to TRBJ2-3; 14 nucleotides match TRBD2. The ends lost 4 bases at V and 3 bases at J; junction bases unmatched: 3. Germline CDR1 reads MNHNY; CDR2 reads SVGAGI (reference sequence). This CDR3 region has 16 residues. The CDR3 region is CASSSRTSGGTDTQYF. The CDR3 coding sequence is TGTGCCAGCAGTTCCCGGACTAGCGGGGGGACAGATACGCAGTATTTT.

The CDR3 is CASSPPGDTRVRNGYGYTF. CDR3 sequence (DNA): TGTGCCAGCAGCCCACCGGGTGATACCAGGGTCCGAAACGGCTATGGCTACACCTTC. The rearrangement joins TRBV9 to TRBJ1-2, with D possibly matching TRBD1 (5 bases). Deletions cut 4 bases from V and 4 bases from J, with 29 bases between. CDR1 and CDR2 (germline): SGDLS, YYNGEE. The CDR3 loop spans 19 amino acids.

This clone was observed once. V and J are TRBV4-1 and TRBJ2-2; TRBD2 matches at 14 bases. This CDR3 is 16 amino acids long. Unmatched junction bases numbered 8, after V lost 6 bases and J lost 8 bases. CDR1 and CDR2 from the germline V gene are MGHRA and YSYEKL. The CDR3, as DNA: TGCGCCAGCAGGACTAGCGGGGGGGCTACAAATGGGGAGCTGTTTTTT. This codes for CASRTSGGATNGELFF.

The V gene is TRBV6-5, the J gene TRBJ1-5; D might be TRBD1 (6 bases). Trimming left V 3 bases short and J 7 bases short, with 13 bases between. CDR3 length equals 14 residues. Germline lookup yields CDR1 MNHEY and CDR2 SVGAGI. The CDR3 coding sequence is TGTGCCAGCAGTTATCTTGCGGGGGCACAGCCCCAGCATTTT. Translating it yields CASSYLAGAQPQHF.

The gene calls are TRBV6-5 and TRBJ1-4; 9 nucleotides match TRBD1. After removal of 6 bases from V and 6 bases from J, the junction contained 5 bases not matched to a gene. CDR3 length: 14 residues. The germline V gene encodes CDR1 MNHEY and CDR2 SVGAGI. This CDR3 is CASRQGAPYEKLFF. DNA for the CDR3: TGTGCCAGCAGACAGGGGGCGCCTTATGAAAAACTGTTTTTT.

The rearrangement uses TRBV29-1 and TRBJ1-1; 12 nucleotides align to TRBD1. The CDR3 is made up of 16 amino acids. V dropped 7 bases and J dropped 11; count of bases not matched to a gene: 20. CDR1 and CDR2 (germline): SQVTM, ANQGSEA. CDR3 loop: CSAPGTGGGGYDEAFF. The CDR3 DNA is TGCAGCGCCCCGGGGACAGGGGGCGGTGGGTATGATGAGGCTTTCTTT.

V and J are TRBV2 and TRBJ2-7; 10 positions agree with TRBD2. From germline, CDR1 is SNHLY and CDR2 FYNNEI. The CDR3 runs 14 residues. J was trimmed by 0 bases and V by 8 bases; bases with no gene match: 4. This CDR3 is CASASGGDSYEQYF. CDR3 DNA: TGTGCCAGCGCGAGCGGGGGGGACTCCTACGAGCAGTACTTC. Filled out from reference TRBV2 and TRBJ2-7, the complete variable domain reads EPEVTQTPSHQVTQMGQEVILRCVPISNHLYFYWYRQILGQKVEFLVSFYNNEISEKSEIFDDQFSVERPDGSNFTLKIRSTKLEDSAMYFCASASGGDSYEQYFGPGTRLTVT.

J is TRBJ2-1 and V is TRBV5-1, with D hard to call. V lost 0 bases and J 3 bases, leaving 10 bases between the germline ends. This CDR3 is built from 15 residues. Germline CDR1 SGHRS, CDR2 YFSETQ. CDR3 sequence reads: CASSLGGSLYNEQFF. As DNA, the CDR3 is TGCGCCAGCAGCTTGGGAGGTAGTCTCTACAATGAGCAGTTCTTC.

V and J are TRBV7-9 and TRBJ1-2, with TRBD1 matching over 7 bases. V dropped 5 bases and J dropped 8; count of bases not matched to a gene: 5. CDR1 is SEHNR and CDR2 is FQNEAQ in the germline V gene (reference sequence). The CDR3 length is 12 residues. CDR3 nucleotides: TGTGCCAGCAGCCGGGACAGAGCCGGCTACACCTTC. Protein: CASSRDRAGYTF.

This clone appeared a single time. The V and J genes are TRBV6-6 and TRBJ1-2; D is undetermined. CDR3 length equals 15 residues. V lost 0 bases and J 3 bases, leaving 11 bases between the germline ends. Germline loops: CDR1 MNHNY, CDR2 SVGAGI (reference sequence). CDR3 loop: CASSYSPELDYGYTF. Here the CDR3 DNA reads TGTGCCAGCAGTTACTCGCCCGAACTCGACTATGGCTACACCTTC.

V and J are TRBV6-1 and TRBJ1-2, with 8 bases matching TRBD1. The CDR3 has 15 residues. V was clipped by 2 bases and J by 3 bases; unmatched bases: 5. From germline, CDR1 is MNHNS and CDR2 SASEGT. The chain's CDR3 is CASSESTGDDYGYTF. The CDR3 nucleotides read TGTGCCAGCAGTGAATCGACAGGGGACGACTATGGCTACACCTTC.

The chain uses TRBV7-3 and TRBJ2-7; 9 bases fit TRBD1. This CDR3 spans 14 amino acids. Trimming at V came to 5 bases and at J to 5 bases, leaving 7 bases not matched to a gene. The germline V gene has CDR1 SGHTA and CDR2 FQGTGA. The CDR3 reads CASSLQGAGDEQYF. Here the CDR3 DNA reads TGTGCCAGCAGCCTACAGGGGGCTGGGGACGAGCAGTACTTC.

The chain is built from TRBV6-5 and TRBJ2-7, with TRBD2 matching over 7 bases. V gave up 7 bases and J gave up 0 bases; unmatched junction bases: 3. CDR3 size: 13 residues. Per germline, CDR1 MNHEY and CDR2 SVGAGI. The CDR3 DNA sequence: TGTGCCAGCACCAGCGGGGTCTCCTACGAGCAGTACTTC. This codes for CASTSGVSYEQYF.

Comments on this clone: One junction end does not reproduce the germline sequence, and a read error may be involved. The V gene is TRBV19, the J gene TRBJ1-2, with 8 bases fitting TRBD1. Germline V CDR1 and CDR2: LNHDA, SQIVND (reference sequence). This CDR3 comprises 11 residues. CDR3 bases: TGTGCCAGTAGAAGACAGGGGACCCGGTACTTC. It specifies CASRRQGTRYF.

The CDR3 DNA reads TGTGCCAGCACGCCCGGGAATTCCTACGAGCAGTACTTC. It codes for CASTPGNSYEQYF. The rearrangement uses TRBV18 and TRBJ2-7, with a possible D match to TRBD2 (5 bases). V was clipped by 8 bases and J by 1 base, with 12 bases between them. The CDR3 is made up of 13 amino acids. From germline, CDR1 is KGHSH and CDR2 LQKENI.

This clone appeared a few times. V usage is TRBV5-1 and J usage is TRBJ1-2; D unclear. This CDR3 contains 13 residues. The germline V and J ends were trimmed by 4 bases and 2 bases, with 9 bases remaining between them. From germline, CDR1 is SGHRS and CDR2 YFSETQ. CDR3 bases: TGCGCCAGCAGCATCGACACGAACTATGGCTACACCTTC. Translated, it gives CASSIDTNYGYTF.

V gene TRBV9 combines with J gene TRBJ1-6; D not certain. CDR3 length: 18 residues. The V gene's germline CDR1 is SGDLS and CDR2 YYNGEE. The germline V and J ends were trimmed by 0 bases and 0 bases, with 13 bases remaining between them. The chain's CDR3 is CASSVGAEGRSYNSPLHF. The CDR3 region has the DNA TGTGCCAGCAGCGTAGGGGCAGAAGGTCGCTCCTATAATTCACCCCTCCACTTT.

This chain joins TRBV5-8 and TRBJ2-7; 7 bases line up with TRBD1. The CDR3 has 15 residues. Trimming took 4 bases from V and 6 from J; bases not matched to a gene: 13. Germline values: CDR1 SGHTS, CDR2 YDEGEE. CDR3 amino acids: CASSIWTGGPPEQYF. The CDR3 nucleotides read TGTGCCAGCAGCATCTGGACAGGCGGCCCCCCCGAGCAGTACTTC. The variable domain in full, with the rest retrieved from reference TRBV5-8 and TRBJ2-7, is EAGVTQSPTHLIKTRGQQATLRCSPISGHTSVYWYQQALGLGLQFLLWYDEGEERNRGNFPPRFSGRQFPNYSSELNVNALELEDSALYLCASSIWTGGPPEQYFGPGTRLTVT.

The J gene is TRBJ2-7, the V gene TRBV5-1; D is possibly TRBD1 (6 bases). The CDR3 contains 14 residues. The germline V gene has CDR1 SGHRS and CDR2 YFSETQ. V was cut by 0 bases and J by 3 bases, with 10 bases left in between. CDR3: CASSLVLQGYEQYF. DNA of the CDR3: TGCGCCAGCAGCTTGGTGTTACAGGGCTACGAGCAGTACTTC.

This clone turned up a few times. The chain couples TRBV10-3 to TRBJ2-7, with 13 bases aligning to TRBD2. The ends lost 7 bases at V and 0 bases at J; junction bases unmatched: 9. CDR1 ENHRY and CDR2 SYGVKD come from the germline V gene. The CDR3 loop spans 17 amino acids. CDR3 residues: CAIKQTSGRENSYEQYF. Written as DNA, the CDR3 is TGTGCCATCAAGCAAACTAGCGGGAGGGAAAACTCCTACGAGCAGTACTTC.

CDR3 region: CASSLEAWGLRGYTF. DNA of the CDR3: TGTGCCAGCAGCTTGGAGGCGTGGGGGCTGCGGGGCTACACCTTC. The V call is TRBV5-8, the J call TRBJ1-2, with a tentative D call TRBD1 (6 bases). V lost 0 bases, J lost 8 bases, and 17 bases lay in between. Germline V CDR1 and CDR2: SGHTS, YDEGEE. There are 15 residues in the CDR3.

CDR3 region: CASSPLISTGELFF. The CDR3 DNA follows: TGTGCCAGCAGCCCCCTAATTTCCACCGGGGAGCTGTTTTTT. The chain carries TRBV7-3 and TRBJ2-2, with D unclear. CDR1 and CDR2 from the germline V gene are SGHTA and FQGTGA. V gave up 5 bases and J gave up 4 bases, with 11 bases separating them. The length of the CDR3 is 14 residues.

This clone occurred once. The gene calls are TRBV13 and TRBJ2-7; TRBD1 matches at 8 bases. With 5 bases clipped from V and 3 bases from J, the junction kept 12 bases outside the gene matches. The germline CDR1 and CDR2 sequences are PRHDT and FYEKMQ (reference sequence). The CDR3 runs to 16 residues. The CDR3 spells CASSVSGGTQGYEQYF. The CDR3 DNA is TGTGCCAGCAGCGTTTCAGGGGGCACACAGGGCTACGAGCAGTACTTC.

The V gene is TRBV7-7, the J gene TRBJ2-5, with D possibly TRBD2 on 6 matching bases. Germline V gene sequence: CDR1 SSHAT, CDR2 FNYEAQ (reference sequence). The CDR3 extends over 14 amino acids. Trimming cost V 1 base and J 7 bases, with 13 bases left between them. This CDR3 reads CASSLGRGEGTQYF. CDR3 coding DNA: TGTGCCAGCAGCTTAGGGCGGGGCGAAGGGACCCAGTACTTC. The variable domain in full, with the rest retrieved from reference TRBV7-7 and TRBJ2-5, is GAGVSQSPRYKVTKRGQDVTLRCDPISSHATLYWYQQALGQGPEFLTYFNYEAQPDKSGLPSDRFSAERPEGSISTLTIQRTEQRDSAMYRCASSLGRGEGTQYFGPGTRLLVL.

This clone was recorded only once. The chain has TRBV2 and TRBJ1-5; the D gene is possibly TRBD1 (6 bases). Trimming took 4 bases from V and 3 from J, leaving 7 bases between them. The germline V gene has CDR1 SNHLY and CDR2 FYNNEI. This CDR3 comprises 13 residues. CDR3 sequence (DNA): TGTGCCAGCAGTGGACAGGCCAATCAGCCCCAGCATTTT. Its protein is CASSGQANQPQHF.